These T cell receptor beta chains were read from a single sample in a study of cytomegalovirus exposure and HLA in healthy donors. Method: immunoSEQ multiplex PCR; TCRdb's copy keeps in-frame clones and lacks some. The sample shows about 180,000 clones, around 77% of them seen only once. Sequencing was performed on PBMCs. The receptors here all came from a woman in her fifties or sixties in good health and CMV-seropositive. The CDR3 runs from the conserved cysteine through the conserved F or W. The order of the fields is D gene, clone size, J gene, V gene, CDR3 protein, CDR3 DNA. The D gene is left open where the match is weak. Size values are once, few and many counts, or a class for expanded clones, and some rows have none.

D: TRBD1
size: .
J: TRBJ1-4
V: TRBV25-1
CDR3: CASTHLTGTGSEKLFF
DNA: TGTGCCAGCACCCACCTCACCGGGACAGGGTCTGAAAAACTGTTTTTT

D: .
size: .
J: TRBJ1-2
V: TRBV9
CDR3: CASSAQRQGYGYTF
DNA: TGTGCCAGCAGCGCCCAGAGGCAGGGCTATGGCTACACCTTC

D: .
size: once
J: TRBJ1-2
V: TRBV7-2
CDR3: CASSLESRVGYGYTF
DNA: TGTGCCAGCAGCTTAGAATCGAGGGTTGGCTATGGCTACACCTTC

D: .
size: .
J: TRBJ1-6
V: TRBV7-3
CDR3: CASSLSRDSPLHF
DNA: TGTGCCAGCAGCTTATCTCGGGATTCACCCCTCCACTTT

D: .
size: once
J: TRBJ2-5
V: TRBV29-1
CDR3: CSAHRAETQYF
DNA: TGCAGCGCACACAGGGCTGAGACCCAGTACTTC

D: TRBD1
size: .
J: TRBJ2-7
V: TRBV7-3
CDR3: CASSRTGTSYEQYF
DNA: TGTGCCAGCAGCCGGACAGGGACTTCCTACGAGCAGTACTTC

D: .
size: .
J: TRBJ2-1
V: TRBV5-6
CDR3: CASSLAGSGSYNEQFF
DNA: TGTGCCAGCAGCTTGGCCGGGAGCGGCTCCTACAATGAGCAGTTCTTC

D: TRBD2
size: .
J: TRBJ2-3
V: TRBV2
CDR3: CASSEARGGLITDTQYF
DNA: TGTGCCAGCAGTGAAGCGCGGGGGGGACTCATCACAGATACGCAGTATTTT

D: .
size: .
J: TRBJ1-1
V: TRBV5-1
CDR3: CASSPGQTSLNTEAFF
DNA: TGCGCCAGCAGCCCAGGACAGACCTCCTTGAACACTGAAGCTTTCTTT

D: TRBD1
size: .
J: TRBJ2-5
V: TRBV9
CDR3: CASSVDRGQETQYF
DNA: TGTGCCAGCAGCGTAGACAGGGGGCAGGAGACCCAGTACTTC

D: TRBD1
size: .
J: TRBJ1-3
V: TRBV2
CDR3: CASSRDRGLSNTIYF
DNA: TGTGCCAGCAGCCGGGACAGGGGGCTTTCGAACACCATATATTTT

D: TRBD1
size: few
J: TRBJ1-2
V: TRBV28
CDR3: CASSQAPPGTGGGYTF
DNA: TGTGCCAGCAGTCAGGCCCCGCCCGGGACAGGGGGCGGCTACACCTTC

D: TRBD1
size: .
J: TRBJ1-4
V: TRBV5-4
CDR3: CASSSELGQGREKLFF
DNA: TGTGCCAGCAGTTCCGAGCTAGGACAGGGACGTGAAAAACTGTTTTTT

D: .
size: once
J: TRBJ2-4
V: TRBV27
CDR3: CASSPDRVRNIQYF
DNA: TGTGCCAGCAGTCCCGACCGGGTCCGCAACATTCAGTACTTC

D: .
size: .
J: TRBJ1-2
V: TRBV7-9
CDR3: CASSPRQVSGYGYTF
DNA: TGTGCCAGCAGCCCAAGACAGGTTTCTGGGTATGGCTACACCTTC

D: TRBD1
size: .
J: TRBJ2-3
V: TRBV5-6
CDR3: CASSFRQGMTDTQYF
DNA: TGTGCCAGCAGCTTTAGACAGGGCATGACAGATACGCAGTATTTT

D: TRBD1
size: few
J: TRBJ2-1
V: TRBV6-6
CDR3: CASSQRQGFQFF
DNA: TGTGCCAGCAGCCAAAGACAGGGTTTTCAGTTCTTC